What follows describes a single TCR beta chain. What it binds is unknown. CD45RO negativity and positive selection for CCR7 defined naive CD8 cells, a population that excluded terminally differentiated effector memory CD45RA+ cells. The data originate from a study of shared clonotypes between healthy human individuals. Overall study findings and caveats: Non-shared clonotypes displayed generation probabilities falling below those of clonotypes present in all four donors. What rarefaction showed was incomplete sorted-subset sequencing despite large depth.

Data came from immunoSEQ multiplex PCR; TCRdb stores just in-frame clones and leaves some out. This table holds around 1,900,000 clones, just under 95% found once. J gave up 2 bases and V 0 bases, and 6 bases lay outside the gene matches. CDR3 length: 16 amino acids. Germline V gene lookup returns CDR1 ENHRY and CDR2 SYGVKD. This TCR came from a man younger than 35 in good health. Some clones in this sample may be carry-over from other donors' samples. The rearrangement links TRBV10-3 to TRBJ1-2, with 7 nucleotides matching TRBD1. Sequenced: naive CD8+ T cells from PBMCs. The CDR3 nucleotides read TGTGCCATCAGTGAGTCTTTAACAGGGGCCAACTATGGCTACACCTTC. Translating gives CAISESLTGANYGYTF.